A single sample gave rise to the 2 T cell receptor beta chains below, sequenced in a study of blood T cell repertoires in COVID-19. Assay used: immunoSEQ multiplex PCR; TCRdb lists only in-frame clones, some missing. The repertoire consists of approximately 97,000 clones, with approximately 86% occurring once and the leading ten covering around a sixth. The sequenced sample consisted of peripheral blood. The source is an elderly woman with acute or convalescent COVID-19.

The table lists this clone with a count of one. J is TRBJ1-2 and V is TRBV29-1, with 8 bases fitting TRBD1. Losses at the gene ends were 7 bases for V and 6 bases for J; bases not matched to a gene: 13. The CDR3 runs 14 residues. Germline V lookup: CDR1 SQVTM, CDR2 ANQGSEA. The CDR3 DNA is TGCAGCGCCGACGGACAGGGCGAAGGAAATGGCTACACCTTC. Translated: CSADGQGEGNGYTF.

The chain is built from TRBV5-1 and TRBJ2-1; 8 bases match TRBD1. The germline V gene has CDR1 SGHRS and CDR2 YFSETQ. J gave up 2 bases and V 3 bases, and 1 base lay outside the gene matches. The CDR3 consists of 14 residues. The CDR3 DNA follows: TGCGCCAGCAGCTGGGGACAGGCCTACAATGAGCAGTTCTTC. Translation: CASSWGQAYNEQFF.